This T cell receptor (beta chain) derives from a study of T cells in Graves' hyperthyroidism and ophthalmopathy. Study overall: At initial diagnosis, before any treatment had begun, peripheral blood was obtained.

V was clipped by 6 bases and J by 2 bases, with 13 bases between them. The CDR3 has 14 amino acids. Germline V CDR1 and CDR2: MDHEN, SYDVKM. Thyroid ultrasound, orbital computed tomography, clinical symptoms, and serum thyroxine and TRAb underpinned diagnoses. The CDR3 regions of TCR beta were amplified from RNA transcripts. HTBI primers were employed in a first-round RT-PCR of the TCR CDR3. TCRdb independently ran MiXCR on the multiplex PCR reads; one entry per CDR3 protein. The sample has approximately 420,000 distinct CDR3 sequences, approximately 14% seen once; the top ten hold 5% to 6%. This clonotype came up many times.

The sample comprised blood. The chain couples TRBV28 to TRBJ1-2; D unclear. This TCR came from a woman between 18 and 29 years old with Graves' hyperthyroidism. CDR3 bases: TGTGCCAGCAGCTTACGAAGGGAGAACTATGGCTACACCTTC. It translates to CASSLRRENYGYTF.